The 20 T cell receptor beta chains below were found in one sample sequenced in a study of identical twins. MiXCR, applied by TCRdb to the 5' RACE reads, yields one record per CDR3 protein. The data show 1.5 million or so distinct CDR3 sequences, with under 35% seen just once and under 0.35% held by the top ten. Sequencing was done on a sample of cord blood. Source of these receptors: a newborn girl in good health.

The gene calls are TRBV6-2 or TRBV6-3 and TRBJ1-5; 8 bases are shared with TRBD1. V was pared by 2 bases and J by 4 bases, with 7 bases of the junction left unmatched. This CDR3 spans 16 amino acids. CDR1 is MNHEY and CDR2 is SVGEGT in the germline V gene. In DNA, the CDR3 is TGTGCCAGCAGTTACAACGACAGGGGATGGAATCAGCCCCAGCATTTT. Amino acids: CASSYNDRGWNQPQHF.

The chain recombines TRBV4-2 with TRBJ1-4, with 8 bases matching TRBD1. There are 16 residues in the CDR3. V was clipped by 1 base and J by 7 bases; unmatched bases: 8. Germline V gene lookup returns CDR1 LGHNA and CDR2 YNFKEQ. CDR3 sequence reads: CASSQVAGQGGEKLFF. The CDR3 DNA is TGTGCCAGCAGCCAAGTAGCCGGACAGGGTGGTGAAAAACTGTTTTTT.

The chain recombines TRBV28 with TRBJ2-3; D could derive from TRBD1 or TRBD2 (6 bases each). Germline lookup yields CDR1 MDHEN and CDR2 SYDVKM. The germline V and J ends were trimmed by 6 bases and 2 bases, with 18 bases remaining between them. This CDR3 has 16 amino acids. CDR3 DNA sequence: TGTGCCAGCAGCTATAAGTTTAGGGGGGCCACAGATACGCAGTATTTT. It is translated as CASSYKFRGATDTQYF.

This clonotype was found once. V gene TRBV24-1 combines with J gene TRBJ2-5; unclear D gene. CDR3 size: 15 residues. In germline, CDR1 is KGHDR, CDR2 SFDVKD. V lost 0 bases and J lost 11, with 18 bases in between. The CDR3, as DNA: TGTGCCACCAGTGATTTGCAAGGGCAACGCGCTGAGCAGTACTTC. As protein: CATSDLQGQRAEQYF.

This clonotype was detected a few times. This chain links TRBV20-1 with TRBJ2-7, with D perhaps assigned TRBD1 or TRBD2 (7 bases each). The CDR3 has 16 amino acids. Between the trimmed V and J ends, which lost 2 bases and 2 bases, there was a span of 19 bases. Germline V gene sequence: CDR1 DFQATT, CDR2 SNEGSKA (reference sequence). Here the CDR3 DNA reads TGCAGTGCTAGAAAATGGCAGGGGGGGAAAACCTACGAGCAGTACTTC. Its protein product is CSARKWQGGKTYEQYF.

The chain recombines TRBV12-3 or TRBV12-4 with TRBJ1-5; D uncertain. The CDR3 sequence is 13 residues long. Between the trimmed V and J ends, which lost 6 bases and 4 bases, there was a span of 10 bases. The CDR3 nucleotides are TGTGCCAGCAGCTACAAGTTTAATCAGCCCCAGCATTTT. Residues: CASSYKFNQPQHF.

The chain uses TRBV20-1 and TRBJ2-5; D is perhaps TRBD1 or TRBD2 (5 bases each). Trimming stripped 8 bases from V and 5 bases from J, with 18 bases between. This CDR3 spans 13 amino acids. The germline CDR1 and CDR2 sequences are DFQATT and SNEGSKA (reference sequence). CDR3 protein: CSPPGQPGETQYF. The DNA of the CDR3 is TGCAGTCCCCCGGGGCAACCAGGGGAGACCCAGTACTTC.

This clonotype was seen a few times. V and J are TRBV12-3 or TRBV12-4 and TRBJ2-2, with D hard to call. The V end was cut by 6 bases, the J end by 0 bases, with 11 bases between. The CDR3 consists of 15 residues. The CDR3 sequence is CASSPGQTNTGELFF. CDR3 DNA sequence: TGTGCCAGCAGCCCCGGGCAAACGAACACCGGGGAGCTGTTTTTT.

The chain employs TRBV28 and TRBJ2-7; the D gene is possibly TRBD1 (6 bases). The CDR3 is made up of 11 amino acids. The ends were cut back, 11 bases at V and 7 bases at J, with 15 bases in the middle. Germline V gene sequence: CDR1 MDHEN, CDR2 SYDVKM. CDR3 sequence: CAGGQGNEQYF. The CDR3 DNA is TGTGCCGGTGGGCAGGGGAATGAGCAGTACTTC.

This clonotype was seen only a few times. This chain uses TRBV6-6 with TRBJ1-1; tentatively, D is TRBD1 (5 bases). V was shortened by 7 bases and J by 1 base, with 13 bases between the two germline ends. This CDR3 region has 14 residues. Germline CDR1 is MNHNY and CDR2 is SVGAGI (reference sequence). The CDR3 spells CASNLIGGNTEAFF. The CDR3, as DNA: TGTGCCAGCAACCTAATCGGGGGGAACACTGAAGCTTTCTTT.

This clonotype was found a few times. The chain employs TRBV2 and TRBJ2-1; 7 bases are a match to TRBD2. Germline CDR1 and CDR2: SNHLY and FYNNEI. Losses at the gene ends were 2 bases for V and 1 base for J; bases not matched to a gene: 8. The CDR3 sequence is 17 residues long. CDR3 amino acids: CASSERTSRRSYNEQFF. DNA of the CDR3: TGTGCCAGCAGTGAAAGGACTAGTCGGAGGTCCTACAATGAGCAGTTCTTC.

This clonotype has a handful of counts. V usage is TRBV19 and J usage is TRBJ1-6; D unclear. This CDR3 is built from 12 residues. With 5 bases removed from V and 10 bases from J, the gap between germline ends came to 9 bases. CDR1 and CDR2 (germline): LNHDA, SQIVND (reference sequence). CDR3 DNA sequence: TGTGCCAGTAGTCAGGTGTCCTCACCCCTCCACTTT. Translating it yields CASSQVSSPLHF. Complete variable domain (other parts from reference TRBV19 and TRBJ1-6): DGGITQSPKYLFRKEGQNVTLSCEQNLNHDAMYWYRQDPGQGLRLIYYSQIVNDFQKGDIAEGYSVSREKKESFPLTVTSAQKNPTAFYLCASSQVSSPLHFGNGTRLTVT.

In the case of this clonotype: One end of the junction does not line up with germline, which may come from a read error. This sequence joins TRBV3-1 and TRBJ1-3; D call uncertain. The CDR3 consists of 15 residues. Germline CDR1 reads LGHDT; CDR2 reads YNNKEL (reference sequence). As DNA, the CDR3 is TGTGCCGGCAGCCAAGAGCGTCGCTCTGGAAACACCATATATTTT. This translates into CAGSQERRSGNTIYF.

V gene TRBV5-1 combines with J gene TRBJ2-1, with D maybe TRBD1 (5 bases). Trimming stripped 0 bases from V and 5 bases from J, with 18 bases between. The CDR3 consists of 17 residues. The germline gives CDR1 SGHRS, CDR2 YFSETQ. The CDR3 sequence: CASSLVQRDPRDNEQFF. CDR3 sequence (DNA): TGCGCCAGCAGCTTGGTCCAGAGAGACCCCAGGGACAATGAGCAGTTCTTC.

This clonotype was picked up a small number of times. This chain uses TRBV7-9 with TRBJ2-2, with D hard to call. Germline V gene data show CDR1 as SEHNR and CDR2 as FQNEAQ (reference sequence). Trimming shortened V by 5 bases and J by 1 base, and 11 bases separated the two germline ends. There are 15 residues in the CDR3. The CDR3 protein is CASSEPRLNTGELFF. DNA for the CDR3: TGTGCCAGCAGCGAACCGCGTTTGAACACCGGGGAGCTGTTTTTT.

A single count supports this clonotype. J is TRBJ2-5 and V is TRBV10-3; 13 positions match TRBD2. The CDR3 has 15 amino acids. The V and J ends lost 6 bases and 11 bases, in that order; junction bases with no gene match: 12. Germline V lookup: CDR1 ENHRY, CDR2 SYGVKD. CDR3 nucleotide sequence: TGTGCCATCAGCGGGACTAGCGGGGTCGGAAATGAGCAGTACTTC. Translating it yields CAISGTSGVGNEQYF.

This clonotype was seen more than once but under ten times. The V and J genes are TRBV7-2 and TRBJ1-1, with 11 bases that match TRBD1. The V gene end was trimmed by 6 bases and the J gene end by 2 bases; junction bases not matched to a gene: 8. The CDR3 is 16 residues long. CDR1 and CDR2 from the germline V gene are SGHTA and FQGNSA. CDR3 DNA: TGTGCCAGCAGACCCCGGGACAGGGGGTTAAACACTGAAGCTTTCTTT. Translation gives CASRPRDRGLNTEAFF.

This sequence joins TRBV7-9 and TRBJ2-7; weak D call: TRBD2 (6 bases). Trimming stripped 4 bases from V and 5 bases from J, with 9 bases between. CDR3 length: 12 residues. The germline V gene has CDR1 SEHNR and CDR2 FQNEAQ (reference sequence). This CDR3 reads CASSWSGDEQYF. The CDR3 coding sequence is TGTGCCAGCAGCTGGTCGGGGGACGAGCAGTACTTC.

Only a few counts were recorded for this clonotype. The chain employs TRBV27 and TRBJ2-1; a weak D match, TRBD2 (6 bases). Germline V gene data show CDR1 as MNHEY and CDR2 as SMNVEV (reference sequence). CDR3 size: 14 residues. V lost 4 bases to trimming and J lost 9 bases, with 16 bases between them. In nucleotides, the CDR3 is TGTGCCAGCAGTTCTACATGGAGGGATTCTGAGCAGTTCTTC. It codes for CASSSTWRDSEQFF.

The V and J genes are TRBV6-2 or TRBV6-3 and TRBJ2-7; either TRBD1 or TRBD2 may supply D (5 bases each). Trimming stripped 2 bases from V and 2 bases from J, with 13 bases between. CDR3 length: 15 amino acids. CDR1 and CDR2 (germline): MNHEY, SVGEGT. CDR3 region: CASSYLGTFPYEQYF. The CDR3, as DNA: TGTGCCAGCAGTTACCTCGGGACGTTCCCCTACGAGCAGTACTTC.